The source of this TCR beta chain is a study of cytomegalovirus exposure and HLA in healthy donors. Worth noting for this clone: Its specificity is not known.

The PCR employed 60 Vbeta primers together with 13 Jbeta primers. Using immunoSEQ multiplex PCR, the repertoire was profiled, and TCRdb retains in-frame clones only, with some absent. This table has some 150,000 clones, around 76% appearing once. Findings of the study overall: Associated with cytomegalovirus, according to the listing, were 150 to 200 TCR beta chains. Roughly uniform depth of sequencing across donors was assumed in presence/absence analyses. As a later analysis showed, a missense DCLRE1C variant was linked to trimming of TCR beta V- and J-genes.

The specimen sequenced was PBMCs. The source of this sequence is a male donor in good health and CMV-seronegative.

CDR3 region: CASSSGTGIPNPGYTF. In DNA form, the CDR3 reads TGTGCCAGCAGCTCGGGGACAGGGATCCCGAACCCTGGCTACACCTTC. The gene calls are TRBV7-2 and TRBJ1-2, with 9 positions matching TRBD1. CDR1 and CDR2 (germline): SGHTA, FQGNSA. The J segment lost 7 bases and the V segment lost 4 bases, leaving 13 bases of the junction unmatched. The CDR3 length is 16 residues.